This T cell receptor beta chain was observed in a study of shared clonotypes between healthy human individuals. Study background: Three plates were used per donor for CD4 naive, three for CD4 memory, two for CD8 naive and one for CD8 memory.

This clone was counted a few times. Its antigen is not known. A CD45RA+ naive subset and a CD45RA-negative memory subset were split from CD4+ cells. Some clones are missing from TCRdb's copy, which holds only in-frame ones; the method was immunoSEQ multiplex PCR. The sample carries about 1 million clones, about 75% recorded once. Notes on the study in general: Naive subsets, compared against memory subsets, generally had larger estimated richness values. The low donor count limited represented genetic and exposure-history diversity.

Germline V gene sequence: CDR1 GTSNPN, CDR2 SVGIG (reference sequence). The CDR3 totals 14 residues. V was pared by 0 bases and J by 6 bases, with 14 bases between. The rearrangement uses TRBV30 and TRBJ1-2, with D possibly matching TRBD1 (5 bases). The sequencing input was memory CD4+ T cells sorted from blood. Subset specified: CD45RA-negative fraction. The clonotype comes from a man aged 18-30 years in good health. The CDR3 DNA follows: TGTGCCTGGAGTGTACCCCCTCGAGGGGATGGCTACACCTTC. Its protein is CAWSVPPRGDGYTF.